This T cell receptor (beta chain) was captured by sequencing in a study of memory CD4+ T cells and cytomegalovirus serostatus. In the case of this clone: What it binds is not known.

CDR1 SGHRS and CDR2 YFSETQ come from the germline V gene. This CDR3 has 14 residues. The V and J ends lost 0 bases and 2 bases respectively, with 6 bases between them. The study, taken as a whole, reports: Each of 67 CMV-associated TCRbeta sequences occurred in one to five individuals.

The sort gate was single viable CD3+CD4+CD8-CD45RO+ cells for memory CD4+ T cells. Donors' CMV status reflects serum IgG against pp150, pp28, p38, p52. Positive selection with CD4 microbeads enriched total CD4+ T cells. Per the study methods: After removing out-of-frame reads, around 2,100,000 distinct TCRbeta sequences remained. The protocol was immunoSEQ multiplex PCR, while the TCRdb copy is restricted to in-frame clones and leaves out a portion. The V and J calls and clone size were taken over from that table, and D and trimming were inferred from the DNA. The repertoire consists of 64,000 or so clones, with around 77% occurring once and the leading ten covering about 0.9%.

V usage is TRBV5-1 and J usage is TRBJ1-3; D gene ambiguous. The sequence came from an adult in good health and CMV-seronegative. Sequencing input: memory CD4+ T cells from blood. The CDR3: CASSLEATGNTIYF. CDR3 nucleotide sequence: TGCGCCAGCAGCTTGGAGGCAACTGGAAACACCATATATTTT.